Reported below is one T cell receptor (beta chain). The entry originates in a study of technical replicates of blood from a handful of donors. The CDR3 length is 14 residues. Germline CDR1 reads SGHTA; CDR2 reads FQGTGA. The trim removed 8 bases at V and 6 bases at J, leaving 11 bases unmatched. The table came from immunoSEQ multiplex PCR; TCRdb's copy has only in-frame clones and leaves some out. In the table there are tens of thousands of clones, 88% of which are singletons. The sample taken for sequencing was PBMCs. The TCR originated in a human donor in good health. Some clones in this sample may be carry-over from other donors' samples. The rearrangement links TRBV7-3 to TRBJ2-5, with TRBD2 matching over 8 bases. CDR3 DNA: TGTGCCAGCTCCCTTGACGGGGGGGGAAAGACCCAGTACTTC. Residues: CASSLDGGGKTQYF.